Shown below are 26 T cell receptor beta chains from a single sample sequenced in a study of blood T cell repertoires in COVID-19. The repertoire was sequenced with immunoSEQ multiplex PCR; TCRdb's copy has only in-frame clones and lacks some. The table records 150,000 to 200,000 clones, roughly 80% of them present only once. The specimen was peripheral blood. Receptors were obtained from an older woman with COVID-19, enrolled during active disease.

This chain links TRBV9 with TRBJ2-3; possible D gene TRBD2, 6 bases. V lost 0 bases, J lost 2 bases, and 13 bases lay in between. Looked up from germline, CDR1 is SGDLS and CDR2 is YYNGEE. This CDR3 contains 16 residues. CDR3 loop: CASSVVGGDPTDTQYF. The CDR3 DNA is TGTGCCAGCAGCGTAGTCGGCGGGGACCCCACAGATACGCAGTATTTT.

The CDR3 loop is CASSYPRGTVSYEQYF. CDR3 nucleotide sequence: TGTGCCAGCAGTTACCCCCGAGGGACAGTATCCTACGAGCAGTACTTC. The V call is TRBV6-2 or TRBV6-3, the J call TRBJ2-7, with TRBD1 matching 7 bases. The CDR3 extends over 16 amino acids. Germline trimming cut 2 bases from V and 1 base from J; bases unmatched to any gene: 8. The germline V gene has CDR1 MNHEY and CDR2 SVGEGT.

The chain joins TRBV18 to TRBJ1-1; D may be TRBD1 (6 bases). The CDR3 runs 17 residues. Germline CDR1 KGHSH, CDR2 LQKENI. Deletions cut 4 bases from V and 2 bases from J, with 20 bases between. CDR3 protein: CASSRGQPQGINTEAFF. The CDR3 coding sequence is TGTGCCAGCTCACGCGGACAGCCTCAGGGGATAAACACTGAAGCTTTCTTT.

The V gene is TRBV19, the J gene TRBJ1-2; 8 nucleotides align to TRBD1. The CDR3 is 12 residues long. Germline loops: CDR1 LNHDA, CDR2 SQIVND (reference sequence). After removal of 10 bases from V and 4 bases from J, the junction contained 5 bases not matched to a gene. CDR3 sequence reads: CATKDRGYGYTF. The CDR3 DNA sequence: TGTGCCACCAAAGACAGGGGCTATGGCTACACCTTC.

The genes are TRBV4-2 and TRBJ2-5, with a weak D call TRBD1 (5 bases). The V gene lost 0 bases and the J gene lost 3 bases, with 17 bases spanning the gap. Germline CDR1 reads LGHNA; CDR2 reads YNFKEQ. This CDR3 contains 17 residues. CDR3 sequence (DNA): TGTGCCAGCAGCCAAGATCAGACAGTTATATACGAAGAGACCCAGTACTTC. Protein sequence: CASSQDQTVIYEETQYF.

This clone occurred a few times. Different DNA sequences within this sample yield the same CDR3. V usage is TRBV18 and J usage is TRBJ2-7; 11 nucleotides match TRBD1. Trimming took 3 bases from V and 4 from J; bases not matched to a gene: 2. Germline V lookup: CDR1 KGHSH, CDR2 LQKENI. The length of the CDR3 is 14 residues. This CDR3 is CASSPGTGGYEQYF. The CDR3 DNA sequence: TGTGCCAGCTCACCTGGGACAGGGGGGTACGAGCAGTACTTC.

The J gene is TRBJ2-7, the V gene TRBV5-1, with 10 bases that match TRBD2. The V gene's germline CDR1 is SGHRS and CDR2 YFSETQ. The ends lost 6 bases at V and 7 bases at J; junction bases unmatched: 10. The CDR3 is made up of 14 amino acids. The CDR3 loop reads CASMNQREGGEQYF. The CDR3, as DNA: TGCGCCAGCATGAATCAGCGGGAGGGCGGGGAGCAGTACTTC.

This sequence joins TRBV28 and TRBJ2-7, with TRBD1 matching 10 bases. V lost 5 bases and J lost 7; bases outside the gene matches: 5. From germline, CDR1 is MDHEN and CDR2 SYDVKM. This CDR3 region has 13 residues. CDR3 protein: CASSRQGAGEQYF. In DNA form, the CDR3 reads TGTGCCAGCAGTCGACAGGGGGCGGGAGAGCAGTACTTC.

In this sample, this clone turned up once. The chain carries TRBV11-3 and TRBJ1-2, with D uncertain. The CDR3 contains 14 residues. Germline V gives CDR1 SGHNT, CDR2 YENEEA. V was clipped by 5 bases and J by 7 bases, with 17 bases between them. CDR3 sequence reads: CASSPPGGQSGYTF. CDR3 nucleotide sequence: TGTGCCAGCAGCCCCCCGGGAGGGCAAAGTGGCTACACCTTC.

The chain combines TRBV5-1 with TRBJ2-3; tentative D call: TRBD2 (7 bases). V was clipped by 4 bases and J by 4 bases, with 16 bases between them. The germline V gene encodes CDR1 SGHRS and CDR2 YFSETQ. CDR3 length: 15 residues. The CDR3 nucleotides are TGCGCCAGCAGCCGAGGGGAGGGGGGACCAGATACGCAGTATTTT. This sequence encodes CASSRGEGGPDTQYF.

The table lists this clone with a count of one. CDR3 loop: CASSLLGQGVPYEQYF. CDR3 nucleotide sequence: TGTGCCAGCAGCTTATTGGGACAGGGGGTCCCCTACGAGCAGTACTTC. The chain couples TRBV7-2 to TRBJ2-7; 11 bases match TRBD1. Per germline, CDR1 SGHTA and CDR2 FQGNSA. Trimming took 2 bases from V and 2 from J; bases not matched to a gene: 5. This CDR3 has 16 amino acids.

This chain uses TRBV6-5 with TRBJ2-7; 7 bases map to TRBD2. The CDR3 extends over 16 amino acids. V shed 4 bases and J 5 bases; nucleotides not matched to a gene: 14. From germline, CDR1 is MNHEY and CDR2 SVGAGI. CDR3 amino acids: CASSSVLAVGRDEQYF. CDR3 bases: TGTGCCAGCAGTTCCGTTCTAGCGGTGGGGAGAGACGAGCAGTACTTC.

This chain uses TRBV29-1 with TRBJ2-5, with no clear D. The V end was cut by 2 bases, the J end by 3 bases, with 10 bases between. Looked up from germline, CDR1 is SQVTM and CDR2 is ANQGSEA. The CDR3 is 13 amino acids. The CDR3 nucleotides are TGCAGCGTTGAAATCCAGGTTAAAGAGACCCAGTACTTC. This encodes CSVEIQVKETQYF.

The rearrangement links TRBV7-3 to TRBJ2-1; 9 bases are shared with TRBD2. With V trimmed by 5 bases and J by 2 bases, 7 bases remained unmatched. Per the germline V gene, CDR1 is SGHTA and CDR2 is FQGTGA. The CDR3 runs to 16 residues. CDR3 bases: TGTGCCAGCAGCCCGACTAGCGGATCAACCTACAATGAGCAGTTCTTC. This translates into CASSPTSGSTYNEQFF. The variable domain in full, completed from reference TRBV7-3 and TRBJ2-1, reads GAGVSQTPSNKVTEKGKYVELRCDPISGHTALYWYRQSLGQGPEFLIYFQGTGAADDSGLPNDRFFAVRPEGSVSTLKIQRTERGDSAVYLCASSPTSGSTYNEQFFGPGTRLTVL.

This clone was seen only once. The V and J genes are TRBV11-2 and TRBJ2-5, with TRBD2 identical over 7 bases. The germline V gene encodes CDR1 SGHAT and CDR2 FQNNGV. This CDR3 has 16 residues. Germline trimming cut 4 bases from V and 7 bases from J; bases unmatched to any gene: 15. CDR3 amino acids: CASSWGRQREMGTQYF. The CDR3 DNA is TGTGCCAGCAGCTGGGGACGGCAGCGGGAAATGGGGACCCAGTACTTC. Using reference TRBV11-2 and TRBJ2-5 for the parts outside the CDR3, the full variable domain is EAGVAQSPRYKIIEKRQSVAFWCNPISGHATLYWYQQILGQGPKLLIQFQNNGVVDDSQLPKDRFSAERLKGVDSTLKIQPAKLEDSAVYLCASSWGRQREMGTQYFGPGTRLLVL.

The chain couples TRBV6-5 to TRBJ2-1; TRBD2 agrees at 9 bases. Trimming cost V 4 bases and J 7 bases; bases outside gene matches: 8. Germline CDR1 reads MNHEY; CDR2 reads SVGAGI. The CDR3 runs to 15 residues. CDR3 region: CASSSPPSGNNEQFF. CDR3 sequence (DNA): TGTGCCAGCAGTTCCCCCCCTAGCGGGAATAATGAGCAGTTCTTC.

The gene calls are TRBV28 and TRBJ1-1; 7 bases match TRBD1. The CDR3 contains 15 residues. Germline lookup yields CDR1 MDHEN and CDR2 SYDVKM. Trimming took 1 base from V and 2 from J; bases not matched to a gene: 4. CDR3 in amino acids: CASSLSRQGNTEAFF. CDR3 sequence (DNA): TGTGCCAGCAGTTTATCCCGACAGGGAAACACTGAAGCTTTCTTT.

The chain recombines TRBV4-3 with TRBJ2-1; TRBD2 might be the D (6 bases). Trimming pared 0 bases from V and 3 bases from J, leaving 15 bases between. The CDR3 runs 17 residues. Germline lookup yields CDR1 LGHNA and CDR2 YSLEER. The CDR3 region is CASSQDWGESYYNEQFF. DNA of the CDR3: TGCGCCAGCAGCCAAGATTGGGGGGAATCCTACTACAATGAGCAGTTCTTC.

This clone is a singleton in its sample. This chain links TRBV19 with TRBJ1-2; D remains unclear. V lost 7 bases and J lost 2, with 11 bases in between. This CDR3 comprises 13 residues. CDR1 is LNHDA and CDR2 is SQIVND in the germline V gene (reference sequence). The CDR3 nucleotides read TGTGCCAGTACTCCAGCGCTCAACTATGGCTACACCTTC. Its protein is CASTPALNYGYTF.

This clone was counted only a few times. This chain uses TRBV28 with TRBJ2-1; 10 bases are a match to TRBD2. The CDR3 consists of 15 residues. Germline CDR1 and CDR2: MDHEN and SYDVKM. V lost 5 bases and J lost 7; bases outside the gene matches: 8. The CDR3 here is CASSPRAGGINEQFF. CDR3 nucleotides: TGTGCCAGCAGTCCGAGAGCGGGAGGGATTAATGAGCAGTTCTTC. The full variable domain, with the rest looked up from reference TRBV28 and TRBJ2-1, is DVKVTQSSRYLVKRTGEKVFLECVQDMDHENMFWYRQDPGLGLRLIYFSYDVKMKEKGDIPEGYSVSREKKERFSLILESASTNQTSMYLCASSPRAGGINEQFFGPGTRLTVL.

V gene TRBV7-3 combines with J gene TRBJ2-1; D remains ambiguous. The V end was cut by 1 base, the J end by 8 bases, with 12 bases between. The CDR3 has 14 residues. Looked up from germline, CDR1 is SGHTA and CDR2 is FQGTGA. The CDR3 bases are TGTGCCAGCAGCTTAAAAGGCCTGAGCGATGAGCAGTTCTTC. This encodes CASSLKGLSDEQFF. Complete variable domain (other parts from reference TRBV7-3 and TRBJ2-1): GAGVSQTPSNKVTEKGKYVELRCDPISGHTALYWYRQSLGQGPEFLIYFQGTGAADDSGLPNDRFFAVRPEGSVSTLKIQRTERGDSAVYLCASSLKGLSDEQFFGPGTRLTVL.

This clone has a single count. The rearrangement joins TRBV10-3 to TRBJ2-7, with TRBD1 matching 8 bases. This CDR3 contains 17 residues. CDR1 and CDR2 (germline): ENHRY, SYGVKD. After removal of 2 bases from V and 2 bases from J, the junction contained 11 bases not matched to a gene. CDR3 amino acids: CAISEPSRDRRPYEQYF. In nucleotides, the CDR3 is TGTGCCATCAGTGAGCCCTCCAGGGACAGGAGACCCTACGAGCAGTACTTC.

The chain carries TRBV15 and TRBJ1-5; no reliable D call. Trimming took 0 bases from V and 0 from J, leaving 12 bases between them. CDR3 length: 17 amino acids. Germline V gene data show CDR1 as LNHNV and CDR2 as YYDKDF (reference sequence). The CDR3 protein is CATSRDYSANSNQPQHF. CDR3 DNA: TGTGCCACCAGCAGAGATTATTCCGCGAATAGCAATCAGCCCCAGCATTTT.

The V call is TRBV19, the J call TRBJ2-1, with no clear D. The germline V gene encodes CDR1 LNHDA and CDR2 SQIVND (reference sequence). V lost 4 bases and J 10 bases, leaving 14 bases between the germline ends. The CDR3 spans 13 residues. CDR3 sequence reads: CASSRSLQREQFF. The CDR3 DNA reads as TGTGCCAGTAGTAGGAGTTTACAACGGGAGCAGTTCTTC. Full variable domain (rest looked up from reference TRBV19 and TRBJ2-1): DGGITQSPKYLFRKEGQNVTLSCEQNLNHDAMYWYRQDPGQGLRLIYYSQIVNDFQKGDIAEGYSVSREKKESFPLTVTSAQKNPTAFYLCASSRSLQREQFFGPGTRLTVL.

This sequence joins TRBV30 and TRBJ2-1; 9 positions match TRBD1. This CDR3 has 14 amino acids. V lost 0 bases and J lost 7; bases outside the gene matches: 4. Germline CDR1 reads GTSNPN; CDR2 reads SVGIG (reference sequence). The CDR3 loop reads CAWSVGTGRNEQFF. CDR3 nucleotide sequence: TGTGCCTGGAGTGTAGGGACAGGGAGGAATGAGCAGTTCTTC.

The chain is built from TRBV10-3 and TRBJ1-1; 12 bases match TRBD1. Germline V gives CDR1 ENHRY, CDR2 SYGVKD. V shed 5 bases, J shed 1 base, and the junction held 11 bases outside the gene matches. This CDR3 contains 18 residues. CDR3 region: CAISKTWGTGGTNTEAFF. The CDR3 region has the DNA TGTGCCATCAGTAAAACCTGGGGGACAGGGGGCACGAACACTGAAGCTTTCTTT.